This TCR beta chain was profiled in a study of T cell responses to AZD1222 COVID-19 vaccine. Study-wide findings and caveats: The donor cohort was predominantly white British with a female majority, and clonal diversity may have been underestimated. The peak T cell response came first, and repertoires were sampled only after it. Across the whole spike, CD4 TCRs peaked at regions 160-218 and 743-854.

CDR3 length equals 13 residues. Per germline, CDR1 LNHNV and CDR2 YYDKDF (reference sequence). V was clipped by 4 bases and J by 7 bases, with 11 bases between them. Repertoires were generated with immunoSEQ multiplex PCR, while TCRdb's copy carries only in-frame clones and drops some. The sample lists 110,000 to 150,000 clones, roughly 93% seen once, with more than 1.5% in the top ten. About this clone: Its antigen remains unidentified.

The TCR sequence derives from an adult who received the AZD1222 COVID-19 vaccine. The gene calls are TRBV15 and TRBJ2-1; D gene uncertain. The sample here was peripheral blood, taken 28 days after the second AZD1222 dose. The CDR3 loop reads CATSIRWGNEQFF. CDR3 nucleotide sequence: TGTGCCACCAGCATTAGGTGGGGAAATGAGCAGTTCTTC.